The 3 T cell receptor beta chains below all came from one sample that was sequenced in a study of cytomegalovirus exposure and HLA in healthy donors. Researchers ran the PCR with 60 Vbeta and 13 Jbeta primers. The method was immunoSEQ multiplex PCR; TCRdb's version includes in-frame clones alone and lacks a portion of them. The sample lists about 120,000 clones, roughly 80% occurring once. Material: PBMCs. These receptors were collected from a female donor in good health and CMV-seronegative.

The rearrangement joins TRBV6-1 to TRBJ2-5; D may be TRBD2 (6 bases). Trimming removed 2 bases at V and 1 base at J, with 17 bases between. The CDR3 length is 17 residues. The germline V gene encodes CDR1 MNHNS and CDR2 SASEGT. This CDR3 reads CASSEHLARRVQETQYF. Here the CDR3 DNA reads TGTGCCAGCAGTGAACACTTGGCTCGGAGGGTCCAAGAGACCCAGTACTTC.

The V and J genes are TRBV5-1 and TRBJ2-3; the match to TRBD2 covers 10 bases. This CDR3 region has 17 residues. Germline V lookup: CDR1 SGHRS, CDR2 YFSETQ. The V gene end was trimmed by 5 bases and the J gene end by 0 bases; junction bases not matched to a gene: 9. The CDR3 bases are TGCGCCAGCAGAACGGGACTAGCGACTTGGAGCACAGATACGCAGTATTTT. It codes for CASRTGLATWSTDTQYF. The full variable domain, completed using reference TRBV5-1 and TRBJ2-3, is KAGVTQTPRYLIKTRGQQVTLSCSPISGHRSVSWYQQTPGQGLQFLFEYFSETQRNKGNFPGRFSGRQFSNSRSEMNVSTLELGDSALYLCASRTGLATWSTDTQYFGPGTRLTVL.

This clone was detected only a few times. Other DNA sequences within the sample encode an identical CDR3. CDR3 loop: CASSPSGGASDTQYF. DNA for the CDR3: TGTGCCAGCAGTCCCAGCGGAGGGGCCTCAGATACGCAGTATTTT. The rearrangement joins TRBV6-5 to TRBJ2-3; D might be TRBD2 (6 bases). V lost 5 bases to trimming and J lost 4 bases, with 16 bases between them. The CDR3 contains 15 residues. The germline gives CDR1 MNHEY, CDR2 SVGAGI.